Below are 2 T cell receptor beta chains sequenced from a single sample in a study of technical replicates of blood from several donors. TCRdb's table, derived via immunoSEQ multiplex PCR, lists solely in-frame clones and lacks some. The profile shows over 50,000 clones, over 90% of them singletons. Sequencing used PBMCs. The receptor source for this set is a human donor in good health. Some clones in this sample may be carry-over from other donors' samples.

The CDR3 nucleotides read TGTGCCACCCGTTTACGGGAGGGCATCAATGAGCAGTTCTTC. The encoded protein is CATRLREGINEQFF. The gene calls are TRBV6-4 and TRBJ2-1, with 8 bases lining up with TRBD2. Germline assignment: CDR1 MRHNA and CDR2 SNTAGT. The CDR3 is 14 amino acids. V was pared by 10 bases and J by 6 bases, with 11 bases of the junction left unmatched.

The CDR3 DNA follows: TGTGCCAGCAGGGGGGCGTACGAGCAGTACTTC. Encoded protein: CASRGAYEQYF. The chain joins TRBV11-2 to TRBJ2-7, with TRBD1 as a possible D gene (6 bases). V was clipped by 6 bases and J by 4 bases, with 7 bases between them. CDR1 SGHAT and CDR2 FQNNGV come from the germline V gene. This CDR3 is 11 amino acids long.